These 16 T cell receptor beta chains came from one sample sequenced in a study of CXCR3-negative and CXCR3-positive naive CD8 T cells. Findings of the study overall: CXCR3-positive naive cells had more hydrophobic TRB CDR3s than CXCR3-negative naive cells.

These receptors have no known antigen. UMI-labeled 5' RACE TRB cDNA libraries were prepared from the cells. Following a re-call of the 5' RACE reads, TCRdb has one entry per CDR3 protein and lacks DNA. The sample has some 150,000 distinct CDR3 sequences. The sequenced sample was naive CXCR3+ CD8+ T cells from blood. Subset defined: CD45RO-CCR7+CD27+CD95- naive CD8+ T cells expressing CXCR3 (TNR3+). The receptors here all came from a human donor in good health. Some clones in this sample may be carry-over from other donors' samples.

The V and J genes are TRBV29-1 and TRBJ2-3; the D call from TCRdb, TRBD2, cannot be confirmed without DNA. CDR1 and CDR2 (germline): SQVTM, ANQGSEA. The CDR3 totals 16 residues. The CDR3 reads CSVGGPQGPPGDTQYF.

The genes are TRBV5-1 and TRBJ2-7. Germline CDR1 SGHRS, CDR2 YFSETQ. The CDR3 covers 13 residues. CDR3 protein: CASKAESAYEQYF.

V and J are TRBV4-3 and TRBJ2-7. Per germline, CDR1 LGHNA and CDR2 YSLEER. This CDR3 has 13 amino acids. CDR3: CASSQDQGYEQYF.

J is TRBJ2-1 and V is TRBV20-1; as DNA is missing, the TRBD1 call by TCRdb cannot be tested. CDR3 length: 11 residues. Per germline, CDR1 DFQATT and CDR2 SNEGSKA (reference sequence). The CDR3 is CSAGTGGISLF.

The chain uses TRBV12-3 or TRBV12-4 and TRBJ2-1; TCRdb's D call, TRBD1, is unchecked because there is no DNA. The CDR3 runs 14 residues. CDR3 loop: CASSFGAGAVEQFF.

The chain employs TRBV9 and TRBJ2-1; TCRdb returns TRBD2, unconfirmable since there is no DNA. Per the germline V gene, CDR1 is SGDLS and CDR2 is YYNGEE. The CDR3 has 17 residues. CDR3 sequence: CASSVDPTSGLYNEQFF.

The chain has TRBV7-2 and TRBJ2-1. Germline CDR1 SGHTA, CDR2 FQGNSA. This CDR3 comprises 11 residues. CDR3 sequence: CATDTGYEQFF.

The V call is TRBV12-3 or TRBV12-4, the J call TRBJ2-6. This CDR3 comprises 11 residues. The CDR3 protein is CASSPSNVLTF.

The CDR3 here is CASSSNSGGVATQYF. The J gene is TRBJ2-3, the V gene TRBV11-2; the D gene TCRdb calls, TRBD2, cannot be checked with no DNA. Germline V lookup: CDR1 SGHAT, CDR2 FQNNGV. The CDR3 extends over 15 amino acids.

The gene calls are TRBV29-1 and TRBJ1-1. CDR3 length: 12 residues. Germline V gene sequence: CDR1 SQVTM, CDR2 ANQGSEA. CDR3 protein: CSVELGNTEAFF.

CDR3 amino acids: CASSIRTGIITEAFF. The J gene is TRBJ1-1, the V gene TRBV9; absent DNA, TCRdb's TRBD1 call cannot be checked. The CDR3 length is 15 residues. Germline-derived CDR1 and CDR2 are SGDLS and YYNGEE.

V usage is TRBV9 and J usage is TRBJ1-1; TCRdb proposes TRBD1, but this gene call is untestable without DNA. Germline V gene sequence: CDR1 SGDLS, CDR2 YYNGEE. This CDR3 contains 15 residues. CDR3 in amino acids: CASSVGLQGKTEAFF.

The CDR3 spells CASSGGTDYNSPLHF. The genes are TRBV7-9 and TRBJ1-6; absent DNA, TCRdb's TRBD1 call cannot be checked. Germline lookup yields CDR1 SEHNR and CDR2 FQNEAQ (reference sequence). The CDR3 length is 15 residues.

This chain connects TRBV29-1 to TRBJ2-7. Germline lookup yields CDR1 SQVTM and CDR2 ANQGSEA. The CDR3 covers 12 residues. CDR3 in amino acids: CSVGDSSYEQYF.

The V gene is TRBV4-1, the J gene TRBJ1-1; lacking DNA, the TRBD1 call made by TCRdb goes unchecked. Germline lookup yields CDR1 MGHRA and CDR2 YSYEKL. The CDR3 runs to 14 residues. CDR3 protein: CASSPRQRNTEAFF.

V usage is TRBV28 and J usage is TRBJ2-4; TCRdb returns TRBD2, unconfirmable since there is no DNA. Germline assignment: CDR1 MDHEN and CDR2 SYDVKM. The CDR3 length is 16 residues. The CDR3 is CASSFLAGEAKNIQYF. Filled out from reference TRBV28 and TRBJ2-4, the complete variable domain reads DVKVTQSSRYLVKRTGEKVFLECVQDMDHENMFWYRQDPGLGLRLIYFSYDVKMKEKGDIPEGYSVSREKKERFSLILESASTNQTSMYLCASSFLAGEAKNIQYFGAGTRLSVL.